This TCR beta chain was profiled in a study of T-cell memory formation after mild COVID-19. V lost 2 bases and J 11 bases, leaving 15 bases between the germline ends. Germline-derived CDR1 and CDR2 are MNHEY and SVGEGT. This CDR3 has 13 amino acids. TCRdb re-derived calls from the 5' RACE reads in MiXCR, one entry per CDR3 protein. The table shows about 350,000 distinct CDR3 sequences, with roughly an eighth occurring only once. Concerning this clonotype: Its antigen is still unknown.

Study observations and caveats: Largely, contracting CD4+ clones fell within CM and EM, and contracting CD8+ clones within EMRA.

This receptor was taken from a man between 18 and 29 years old who had mild COVID-19 (a few samples of this study predate the infection). Cell type and time point are not known. V is TRBV6-2 or TRBV6-3 and J is TRBJ1-1, with TRBD1 as a possible D gene (5 bases). Sequences were obtained from PBMCs or a T cell subset sorted from them (not recorded which). CDR3 protein: CASSYHDRIGAFF. In DNA form, the CDR3 reads TGTGCCAGCAGTTACCACGACAGAATTGGGGCTTTCTTT.